The T cell receptor (beta chain) described here comes from a study of beta chain features in type 1 diabetes. General study results and limits: Across all four CD4+ subsets, people with type 1 diabetes showed modestly shorter TCRB CDR3s. Cells with high TCR expression could be over-represented by cDNA sequencing. Amplification by PCR could prefer shorter templates, with the same effect in patients and controls.

The authors reverse transcribed all of the isolated RNA, so sequencing captured expressed TCRB transcripts. This table comes from immunoSEQ multiplex PCR, and its TCRdb copy is limited to in-frame clones, with some not included. Altogether more than 300,000 clones are present, roughly a tenth being singletons, with the ten largest covering approximately 0.55%. This clone was seen only a few times. Antigen specificity is unknown. J gave up 3 bases and V 1 base, and 3 bases lay outside the gene matches. Germline loops: CDR1 SGHRS, CDR2 YFSETQ. The CDR3 spans 15 residues. Sequencing was carried out using central memory CD4+ T cells from blood. The V gene is TRBV5-1, the J gene TRBJ2-2; 7 bases are shared with TRBD1. The TCR was taken from a man aged 25 to 40 with type 1 diabetes. CDR3 sequence: CASSLWQGDTGELFF. The CDR3 nucleotides are TGCGCCAGCAGCTTGTGGCAGGGGGACACCGGGGAGCTGTTTTTT.